This entry lists 19 T cell receptor beta chains sequenced from one sample in a study of cytomegalovirus exposure and HLA in healthy donors. The PCR used 60 Vbeta and 13 Jbeta primers. Sequencing was performed with immunoSEQ multiplex PCR; in TCRdb, only in-frame clones are kept and a portion is missing. This sample carries 81,000 or so clones, less than 65% of them seen once, and the ten largest clones take around 5.5%. Sequencing was carried out using PBMCs. The receptors originated from a woman between 25 and 40 years old in good health and CMV-seropositive.

The J gene is TRBJ1-6, the V gene TRBV5-8, with D uncertain. Trimming took off 5 bases at V and 7 bases at J, with 16 bases between the two ends. Germline V gene data show CDR1 as SGHTS and CDR2 as YDEGEE. This CDR3 has 15 residues. The CDR3 sequence is CASSFKRVGNSPLHF. CDR3 nucleotide sequence: TGTGCCAGCAGTTTCAAGAGGGTAGGGAATTCACCCCTCCACTTT.

V gene TRBV6-1 combines with J gene TRBJ1-1; no reliable D call. This CDR3 comprises 13 residues. Between the trimmed V and J ends, which lost 8 bases and 2 bases, there was a span of 12 bases. The V gene's germline CDR1 is MNHNS and CDR2 SASEGT. Here the CDR3 DNA reads TGTGCCAGCGGGTGGGCAGGCAACACTGAAGCTTTCTTT. It encodes CASGWAGNTEAFF.

This rearrangement joins TRBV5-1 to TRBJ1-4, with TRBD1 matching 7 bases. Germline loops: CDR1 SGHRS, CDR2 YFSETQ. This CDR3 comprises 14 residues. The junction had 4 bases not matched to a gene; V was cut back by 3 bases and J by 5 bases. CDR3 loop: CASSSQGMNEKLFF. In DNA form, the CDR3 reads TGCGCCAGCAGCTCACAGGGGATGAATGAAAAACTGTTTTTT.

This clone was seen many times. V usage is TRBV5-1 and J usage is TRBJ1-1; D ambiguous. In germline, CDR1 is SGHRS, CDR2 YFSETQ. The CDR3 has 15 amino acids. Trimming shortened V by 5 bases and J by 4 bases, and 18 bases separated the two germline ends. The DNA of the CDR3 is TGCGCCAGCAGTCAAGACCCGACCGGCGGCACTGAAGCTTTCTTT. Its protein is CASSQDPTGGTEAFF.

This chain links TRBV7-3 with TRBJ2-3; 8 bases map to TRBD2. The germline V gene has CDR1 SGHTA and CDR2 FQGTGA. The CDR3 is made up of 14 amino acids. With 5 bases clipped from V and 2 bases from J, the junction kept 3 bases outside the gene matches. The CDR3 protein is CASSLSGNTDTQYF. The CDR3 DNA reads TGTGCCAGCAGCCTTAGCGGGAACACAGATACGCAGTATTTT. The entire variable domain, with the rest obtained from reference TRBV7-3 and TRBJ2-3, is as follows: GAGVSQTPSNKVTEKGKYVELRCDPISGHTALYWYRQSLGQGPEFLIYFQGTGAADDSGLPNDRFFAVRPEGSVSTLKIQRTERGDSAVYLCASSLSGNTDTQYFGPGTRLTVL.

The chain carries TRBV4-2 and TRBJ2-2, with D possibly TRBD2 on 7 matching bases. Trimming cost V 1 base and J 1 base, with 13 bases left between them. This CDR3 contains 17 residues. Germline V lookup: CDR1 LGHNA, CDR2 YNFKEQ. CDR3 sequence reads: CASSQGGGGGNTGELFF. For the CDR3, the DNA is TGTGCCAGCAGCCAAGGGGGGGGCGGAGGGAACACCGGGGAGCTGTTTTTT.

The J gene is TRBJ2-1, the V gene TRBV7-9, with D unclear. V was trimmed by 1 base and J by 5 bases, leaving 12 bases between them. The germline gives CDR1 SEHNR, CDR2 FQNEAQ (reference sequence). The CDR3 totals 15 residues. The CDR3 loop reads CASSLVSAADNEQFF. CDR3 sequence (DNA): TGTGCCAGCAGCTTAGTAAGTGCGGCGGACAATGAGCAGTTCTTC.

The V and J genes are TRBV6-1 and TRBJ1-1; D unclear. This CDR3 spans 13 amino acids. The V and J ends lost 2 bases and 1 base respectively, with 5 bases between them. Germline CDR1 MNHNS, CDR2 SASEGT. The CDR3 bases are TGTGCCAGCAGTGAACGGGGGAACACTGAAGCTTTCTTT. Translation: CASSERGNTEAFF.

The chain employs TRBV7-3 and TRBJ2-7, with a weak D call TRBD1 (6 bases). This CDR3 has 13 residues. Trimming pared 5 bases from V and 2 bases from J, leaving 10 bases between. CDR1 SGHTA and CDR2 FQGTGA come from the germline V gene. In DNA form, the CDR3 reads TGTGCCAGCAGCCTCGGACAGCCCTACGAGCAGTACTTC. Encoded protein: CASSLGQPYEQYF.

The V call is TRBV7-2, the J call TRBJ1-6; D remains ambiguous. The V gene's germline CDR1 is SGHTA and CDR2 FQGNSA. The CDR3 sequence is 15 residues long. V was pared by 5 bases and J by 15 bases, with 23 bases between. CDR3 protein: CASSNQYPLTAVLHF. The CDR3 region has the DNA TGTGCCAGCAGCAATCAATACCCTTTGACTGCTGTCCTCCACTTT.

The rearrangement uses TRBV7-8 and TRBJ1-1; a possible D gene is TRBD1 (6 bases). CDR1 is SGHVS, CDR2 FQNEAQ, per germline. CDR3 length: 14 amino acids. Trimming cost V 7 bases and J 5 bases, with 17 bases left between them. The CDR3, as DNA: TGTGCCAGCACCCCCGGGGGGGCGCGAACTGAAGCTTTCTTT. It translates to CASTPGGARTEAFF.

This clone was seen only once. The chain joins TRBV29-1 to TRBJ2-7; 7 bases are a match to TRBD2. CDR1 and CDR2 from the germline V gene are SQVTM and ANQGSEA. Unmatched junction bases numbered 4, after V lost 1 base and J lost 7 bases. CDR3 length equals 12 residues. The CDR3 loop is CSVEVGGSEQYF. In DNA, the CDR3 is TGCAGCGTTGAAGTGGGAGGGAGTGAGCAGTACTTC.

This clone has only a few counts. The chain has TRBV19 and TRBJ1-1; no clear D gene. CDR1 LNHDA and CDR2 SQIVND come from the germline V gene (reference sequence). The CDR3 runs 15 residues. The V and J ends lost 5 bases and 1 base respectively, with 14 bases between them. The DNA for the CDR3 is TGTGCCAGTAGTTTTAGTAGCGCAGGGAACACTGAAGCTTTCTTT. Protein sequence: CASSFSSAGNTEAFF.

In its sample, this clone was seen a few times. The gene calls are TRBV5-8 and TRBJ2-7, with TRBD2 identical over 14 bases. The germline gives CDR1 SGHTS, CDR2 YDEGEE. CDR3 length: 15 residues. Unmatched junction bases numbered 3, after V lost 4 bases and J lost 3 bases. CDR3 sequence (DNA): TGTGCCAGCAGCACCGGGACTAGCGGGGGCTACGAGCAGTACTTC. It is translated as CASSTGTSGGYEQYF.

Concerning this clone itself: At one of its ends the junction is not consistent with the germline gene, which may arise from a read error. V gene TRBV28 combines with J gene TRBJ1-5; 9 bases are shared with TRBD1. The CDR3 extends over 14 amino acids. Germline assignment: CDR1 MDHEN and CDR2 SYDVKM. The CDR3 DNA sequence: TGTGCCAGCACGGACAGGGGAGGCAATCAGCCCCGGCATTTT. It codes for CASTDRGGNQPRHF.

The chain joins TRBV7-2 to TRBJ2-7; a weak D match, TRBD2 (6 bases). V lost 1 base and J 5 bases, leaving 9 bases between the germline ends. Per the germline V gene, CDR1 is SGHTA and CDR2 is FQGNSA. The CDR3 is made up of 13 amino acids. For the CDR3, the DNA is TGTGCCAGCAGCTTAGAAACTAGCCACGAGCAGTACTTC. It yields the protein CASSLETSHEQYF. The full variable domain, in which reference TRBV7-2 and TRBJ2-7 provide the parts outside the CDR3, is GAGVSQSPSNKVTEKGKDVELRCDPISGHTALYWYRQSLGQGLEFLIYFQGNSAPDKSGLPSDRFSAERTGGSVSTLTIQRTQQEDSAVYLCASSLETSHEQYFGPGTRLTVT.

This clone was detected only once. This same CDR3 is encoded by further DNA sequences in the sample. The chain recombines TRBV9 with TRBJ1-1; 9 nucleotides align to TRBD1. With V trimmed by 4 bases and J by 10 bases, 11 bases remained unmatched. CDR3 length: 14 residues. Germline V gene data show CDR1 as SGDLS and CDR2 as YYNGEE. The CDR3 protein is CASSPLGTGTVAFF. In DNA, the CDR3 is TGTGCCAGCAGCCCCCTTGGGACAGGGACAGTAGCTTTCTTT.

V and J are TRBV10-3 and TRBJ2-1, with 10 bases identical to TRBD1. Germline CDR1 reads ENHRY; CDR2 reads SYGVKD. CDR3 length: 15 amino acids. V dropped 6 bases and J dropped 6; count of bases not matched to a gene: 8. CDR3 in amino acids: CAIRAAGQGFNEQFF. The CDR3 coding sequence is TGTGCCATCAGGGCCGCGGGACAGGGGTTCAATGAGCAGTTCTTC.

This sequence joins TRBV7-6 and TRBJ1-1, with D unresolved. V lost 5 bases and J lost 5, with 6 bases in between. Germline V gene lookup returns CDR1 SGHVS and CDR2 FNYEAQ. This CDR3 comprises 11 residues. CDR3 DNA: TGTGCCAGCAGCATCGGTACTGAAGCTTTCTTT. Amino acid sequence: CASSIGTEAFF.